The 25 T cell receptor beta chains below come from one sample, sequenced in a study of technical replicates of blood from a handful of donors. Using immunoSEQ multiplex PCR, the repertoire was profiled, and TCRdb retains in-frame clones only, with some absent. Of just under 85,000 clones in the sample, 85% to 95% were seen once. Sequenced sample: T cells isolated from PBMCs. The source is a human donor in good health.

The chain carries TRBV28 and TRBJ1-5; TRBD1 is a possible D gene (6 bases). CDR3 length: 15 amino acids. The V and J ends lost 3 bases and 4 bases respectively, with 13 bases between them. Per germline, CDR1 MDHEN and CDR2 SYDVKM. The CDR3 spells CASSFSGAGNQPQHF. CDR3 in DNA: TGTGCCAGCAGTTTTTCAGGGGCAGGAAATCAGCCCCAGCATTTT. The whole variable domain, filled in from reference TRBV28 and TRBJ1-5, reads DVKVTQSSRYLVKRTGEKVFLECVQDMDHENMFWYRQDPGLGLRLIYFSYDVKMKEKGDIPEGYSVSREKKERFSLILESASTNQTSMYLCASSFSGAGNQPQHFGDGTRLSIL.

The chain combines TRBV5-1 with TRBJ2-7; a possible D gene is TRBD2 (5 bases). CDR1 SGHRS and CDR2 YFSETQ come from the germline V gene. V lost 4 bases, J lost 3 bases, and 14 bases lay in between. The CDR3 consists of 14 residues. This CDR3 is CASSLGSGYYEQYF. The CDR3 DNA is TGCGCCAGCAGCCTTGGGAGCGGATACTACGAGCAGTACTTC.

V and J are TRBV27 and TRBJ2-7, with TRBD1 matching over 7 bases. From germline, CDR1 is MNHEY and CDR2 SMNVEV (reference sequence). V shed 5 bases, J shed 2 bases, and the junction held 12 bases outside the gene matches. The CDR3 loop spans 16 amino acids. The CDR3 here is CASSTFSRDSPYEQYF. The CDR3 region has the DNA TGTGCCAGCAGTACGTTCAGCCGGGACAGCCCCTACGAGCAGTACTTC.

CDR3 in amino acids: CASSVRSYYTDTQYF. For the CDR3, the DNA is TGTGCCAGCAGCGTTAGATCGTACTACACAGATACGCAGTATTTT. This chain uses TRBV9 with TRBJ2-3; D uncertain. CDR1 and CDR2 (germline): SGDLS, YYNGEE. The CDR3 length is 15 residues. V gave up 2 bases and J gave up 2 bases, with 12 bases separating them.

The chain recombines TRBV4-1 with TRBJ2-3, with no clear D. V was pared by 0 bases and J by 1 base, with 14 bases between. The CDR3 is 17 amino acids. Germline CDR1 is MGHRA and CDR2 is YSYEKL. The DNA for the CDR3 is TGCGCCAGCAGCCAAGATCCCAAGCTGAGGCGCACAGATACGCAGTATTTT. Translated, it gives CASSQDPKLRRTDTQYF.

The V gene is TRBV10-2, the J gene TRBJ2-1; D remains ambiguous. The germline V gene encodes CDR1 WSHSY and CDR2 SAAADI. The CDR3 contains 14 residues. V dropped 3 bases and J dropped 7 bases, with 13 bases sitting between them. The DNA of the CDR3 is TGCGCCAGCAGTGAAGCAGTAGCTTGGAATGAGCAGTTCTTC. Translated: CASSEAVAWNEQFF.

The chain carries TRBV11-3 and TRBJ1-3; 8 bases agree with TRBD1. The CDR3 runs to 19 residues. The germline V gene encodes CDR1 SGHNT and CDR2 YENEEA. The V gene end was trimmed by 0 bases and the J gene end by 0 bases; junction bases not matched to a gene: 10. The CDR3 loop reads CASSLERTGRPPSGNTIYF. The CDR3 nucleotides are TGTGCCAGCAGCTTAGAACGGACAGGGCGCCCTCCCTCTGGAAACACCATATATTTT.

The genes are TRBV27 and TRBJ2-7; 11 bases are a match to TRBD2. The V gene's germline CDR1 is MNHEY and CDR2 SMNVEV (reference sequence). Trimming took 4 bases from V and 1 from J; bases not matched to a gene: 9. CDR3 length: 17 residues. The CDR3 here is CASSWVAGGVGSYEQYF. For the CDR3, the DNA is TGTGCCAGCAGTTGGGTAGCGGGAGGGGTTGGTTCCTACGAGCAGTACTTC.

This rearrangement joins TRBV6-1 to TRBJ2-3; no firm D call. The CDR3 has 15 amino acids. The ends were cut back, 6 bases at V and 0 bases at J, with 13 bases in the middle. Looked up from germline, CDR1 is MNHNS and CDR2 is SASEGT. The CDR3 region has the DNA TGTGCCAGCAGGAAGGAGACTCTAAGCACAGATACGCAGTATTTT. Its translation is CASRKETLSTDTQYF.

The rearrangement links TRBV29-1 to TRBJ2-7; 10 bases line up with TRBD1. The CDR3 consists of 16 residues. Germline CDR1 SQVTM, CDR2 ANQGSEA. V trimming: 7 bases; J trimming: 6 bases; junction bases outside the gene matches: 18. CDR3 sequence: CSASETTGTGASEQYF. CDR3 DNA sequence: TGCAGCGCATCCGAGACCACCGGGACAGGGGCTTCCGAGCAGTACTTC.

The CDR3: CASPGGHLYEQYF. As DNA, the CDR3 is TGTGCCAGTCCGGGGGGGCACCTCTACGAGCAGTACTTC. J is TRBJ2-7 and V is TRBV6-1, with 8 bases that match TRBD2. The germline CDR1 and CDR2 sequences are MNHNS and SASEGT. V lost 9 bases, J lost 3 bases, and 7 bases stayed unmatched. The CDR3 covers 13 residues.

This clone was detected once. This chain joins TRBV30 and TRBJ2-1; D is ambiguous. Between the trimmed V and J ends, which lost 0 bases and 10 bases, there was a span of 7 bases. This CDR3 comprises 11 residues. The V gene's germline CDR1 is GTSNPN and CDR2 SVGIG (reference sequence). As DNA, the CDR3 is TGTGCCTGGAGTGTACTGAAGGAGCAGTTCTTC. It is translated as CAWSVLKEQFF.

The CDR3 DNA reads TGTGCCAGCATGGATTCAGGTTCTACGCAGTATTTT. The encoded protein is CASMDSGSTQYF. The rearrangement joins TRBV28 to TRBJ2-3; D remains unclear. The CDR3 extends over 12 amino acids. Trimming removed 7 bases from V and 8 bases from J, with 13 bases in between. The germline V gene encodes CDR1 MDHEN and CDR2 SYDVKM. The full variable domain, its missing parts supplied by reference TRBV28 and TRBJ2-3, is DVKVTQSSRYLVKRTGEKVFLECVQDMDHENMFWYRQDPGLGLRLIYFSYDVKMKEKGDIPEGYSVSREKKERFSLILESASTNQTSMYLCASMDSGSTQYFGPGTRLTVL.

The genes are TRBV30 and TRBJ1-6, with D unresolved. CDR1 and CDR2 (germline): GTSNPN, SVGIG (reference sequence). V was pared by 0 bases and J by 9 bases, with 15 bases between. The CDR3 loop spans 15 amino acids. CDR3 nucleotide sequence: TGTGCCTGGAGTGTAGAGGAGTTCGTAAGTTCACCCCTCCACTTT. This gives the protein CAWSVEEFVSSPLHF.

The CDR3 sequence: CASSQEGGGLYF. The CDR3 coding sequence is TGTGCCAGCAGCCAAGAAGGGGGTGGGCTGTACTTC. The rearrangement joins TRBV4-2 to TRBJ2-7; TRBD1 is a possible D gene (6 bases). Germline-derived CDR1 and CDR2 are LGHNA and YNFKEQ. The length of the CDR3 is 12 residues. V lost 0 bases and J 12 bases, leaving 12 bases between the germline ends.

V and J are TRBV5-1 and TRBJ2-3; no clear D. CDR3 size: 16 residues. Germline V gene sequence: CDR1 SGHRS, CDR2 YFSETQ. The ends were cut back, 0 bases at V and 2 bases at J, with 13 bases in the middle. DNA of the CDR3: TGCGCCAGCAGCTTGGGCCCCAGACTCTCCACAGATACGCAGTATTTT. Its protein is CASSLGPRLSTDTQYF.

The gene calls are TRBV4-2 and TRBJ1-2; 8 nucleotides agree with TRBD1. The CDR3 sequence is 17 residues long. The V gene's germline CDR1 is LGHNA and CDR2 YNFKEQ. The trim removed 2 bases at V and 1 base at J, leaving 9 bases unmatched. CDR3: CASSQSQGAMDNYGYTF. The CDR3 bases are TGTGCCAGCAGCCAAAGCCAGGGGGCCATGGATAACTATGGCTACACCTTC.

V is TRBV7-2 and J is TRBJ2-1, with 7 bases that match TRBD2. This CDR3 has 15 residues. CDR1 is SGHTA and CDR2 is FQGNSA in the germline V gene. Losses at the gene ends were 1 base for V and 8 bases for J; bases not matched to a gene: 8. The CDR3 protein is CASSLDAGRVYEQFF. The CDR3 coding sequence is TGTGCCAGCAGCTTAGACGCAGGGAGGGTCTATGAGCAGTTCTTC. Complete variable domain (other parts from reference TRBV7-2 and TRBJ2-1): GAGVSQSPSNKVTEKGKDVELRCDPISGHTALYWYRQSLGQGLEFLIYFQGNSAPDKSGLPSDRFSAERTGGSVSTLTIQRTQQEDSAVYLCASSLDAGRVYEQFFGPGTRLTVL.

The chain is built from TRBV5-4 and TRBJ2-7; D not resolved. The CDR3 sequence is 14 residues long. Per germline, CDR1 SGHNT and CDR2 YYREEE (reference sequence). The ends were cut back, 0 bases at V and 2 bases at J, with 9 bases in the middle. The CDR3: CASSLVGLTYEQYF. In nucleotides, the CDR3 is TGTGCCAGCAGCTTGGTGGGCCTTACCTACGAGCAGTACTTC.

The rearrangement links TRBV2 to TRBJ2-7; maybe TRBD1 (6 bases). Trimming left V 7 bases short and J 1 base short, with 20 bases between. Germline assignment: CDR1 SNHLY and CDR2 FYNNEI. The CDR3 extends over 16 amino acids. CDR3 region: CASKAIRGHKSYEQYF. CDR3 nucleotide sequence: TGTGCCAGCAAGGCCATCCGGGGACACAAGTCCTACGAGCAGTACTTC.

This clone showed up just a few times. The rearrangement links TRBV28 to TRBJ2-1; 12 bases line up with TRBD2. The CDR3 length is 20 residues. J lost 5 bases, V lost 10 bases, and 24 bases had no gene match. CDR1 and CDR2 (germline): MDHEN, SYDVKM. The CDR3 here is CATKKGGLAGNILINNEQFF. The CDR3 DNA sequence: TGTGCCACTAAAAAGGGCGGACTAGCGGGAAATATTTTGATTAACAATGAGCAGTTCTTC.

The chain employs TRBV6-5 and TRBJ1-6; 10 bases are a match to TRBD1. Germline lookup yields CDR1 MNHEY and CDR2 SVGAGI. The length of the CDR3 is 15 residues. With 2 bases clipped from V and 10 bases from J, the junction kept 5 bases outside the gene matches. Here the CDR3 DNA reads TGTGCCAGCAGTTACGGAGGACAGGGGGGCTCACCCCTCCACTTT. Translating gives CASSYGGQGGSPLHF.

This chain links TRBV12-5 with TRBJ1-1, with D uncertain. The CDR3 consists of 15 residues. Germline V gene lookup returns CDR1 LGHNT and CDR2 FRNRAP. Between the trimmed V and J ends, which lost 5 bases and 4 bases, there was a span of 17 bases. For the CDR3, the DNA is TGTGCTAGTGGTAAACGACTTCAAAGTGGCACTGAAGCTTTCTTT. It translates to CASGKRLQSGTEAFF.

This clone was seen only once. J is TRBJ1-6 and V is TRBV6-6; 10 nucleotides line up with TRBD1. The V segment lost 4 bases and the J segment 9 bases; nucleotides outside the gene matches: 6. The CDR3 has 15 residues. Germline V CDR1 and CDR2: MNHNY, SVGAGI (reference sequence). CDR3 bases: TGTGCCAGCAGTTCGACAGGGGGCGAAGGTTCACCCCTCCACTTT. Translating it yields CASSSTGGEGSPLHF.

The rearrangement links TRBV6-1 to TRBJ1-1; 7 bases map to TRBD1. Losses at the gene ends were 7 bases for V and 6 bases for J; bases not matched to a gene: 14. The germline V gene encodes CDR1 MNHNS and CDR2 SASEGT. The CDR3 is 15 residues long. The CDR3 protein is CASNIQKGASAEAFF. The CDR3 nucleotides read TGTGCCAGCAATATACAAAAGGGGGCGTCTGCTGAAGCTTTCTTT.